This T cell receptor beta chain came from a study of siplizumab effects on memory and regulatory T cells. Sequencing used immunoSEQ multiplex PCR; TCRdb keeps in-frame clones, though not all of them. Of some 100,000 clones detected, 90% to 95% appear once; the ten largest clones hold under 0.75%. Trimming cost V 2 bases and J 7 bases, with 13 bases left between them. This CDR3 has 14 amino acids. Looked up from germline, CDR1 is SGHNT and CDR2 is YYREEE (reference sequence). The specimen sequenced was Tregs sorted from blood. The TCR was taken from a human donor in good health. The chain has TRBV5-4 and TRBJ1-5; D perhaps matches TRBD1 (5 bases). CDR3 sequence reads: CASSFQGFGQPQHF. CDR3 coding DNA: TGTGCCAGCAGCTTCCAGGGTTTCGGGCAGCCCCAGCATTTT. Full variable domain (outside the CDR3, taken from reference TRBV5-4 and TRBJ1-5): ETGVTQSPTHLIKTRGQQVTLRCSSQSGHNTVSWYQQALGQGPQFIFQYYREEENGRGNFPPRFSGLQFPNYSSELNVNALELDDSALYLCASSFQGFGQPQHFGDGTRLSIL.